The rows below give T cell receptor beta chains drawn from one sample of a study of early T cells in non-severe SARS-CoV-2 infection. TCRdb used MiXCR to reprocess the 5' RACE reads, holding one entry per CDR3 protein. Of 30,000 to 40,000 distinct CDR3 sequences detected, about 3.9% appear once; the ten largest clones hold about 5.4%. Material: whole blood. The origin of the receptors is an adult who was a healthcare worker with PCR-confirmed SARS-CoV-2 infection or an uninfected control (not recorded which). Both conserved end residues are part of each CDR3. The D gene is left open where the match is weak. Some rows have no size entry. The others give once, few or many, or a class for an expanded clone.

d_gene	abundance	v_gene	j_gene	CDR3nt	CDR3aa
NA	many	TRBV5-5	TRBJ2-3	TGTGCCAGCACCGCATTACCCTATGGAACAGATACGCAGTATTTT	CASTALPYGTDTQYF
NA	NA	TRBV28	TRBJ1-1	TGTGCCAGCAGTTTACAGAGCACTGAAGCTTTCTTT	CASSLQSTEAFF
NA	many	TRBV9	TRBJ2-2	TGTGCCAGCAGCGTAGGGCCTAGCCCGAACACCGGGGAGCTGTTTTTT	CASSVGPSPNTGELFF
TRBD2	many	TRBV6-4	TRBJ2-1	TGTGCCAGCAGCCATGGACTAGCGGGCAATGAGCAGTTCTTC	CASSHGLAGNEQFF
TRBD1	many	TRBV29-1	TRBJ2-3	TGCAGCGTTCTGACAGGGATCCATACGCAGTATTTT	CSVLTGIHTQYF
NA	medium-sized	TRBV7-2	TRBJ2-1	TGTGCCAGCAGCCGGGGGACACCCTTATACAATGAGCAGTTCTTC	CASSRGTPLYNEQFF
TRBD2	many	TRBV20-1	TRBJ2-7	TGCAGTGCTCGACTAGCCCACGAGCAGTACTTC	CSARLAHEQYF
TRBD1	many	TRBV20-1	TRBJ1-1	TGCAGTGCCAAACGGACAGGGATTGAAGCTTTCTTT	CSAKRTGIEAFF
NA	NA	TRBV3-1	TRBJ1-4	TGTGCCAGCAGCCAAGAAGACGGCTATAATGAAAAACTGTTTTTT	CASSQEDGYNEKLFF
TRBD1	many	TRBV12-3/TRBV12-4	TRBJ1-2	TGTGCCAGCAGTTTACGACAGGGGCTTAACTATGGCTACACCTTC	CASSLRQGLNYGYTF
TRBD1	many	TRBV11-2	TRBJ2-7	TGTGCCAGCAGTACCGGGACAGGTAGCTCCTACGAGCAGTACTTC	CASSTGTGSSYEQYF
NA	many	TRBV20-1	TRBJ1-1	TGCAGTGCTAGAGCCCCCTCGGGAGAGAACACTGAAGCTTTCTTT	CSARAPSGENTEAFF
NA	many	TRBV20-1	TRBJ2-7	TGCAGTGCCGAAGCCGGGACGGCGAGCTCCTACGAGCAGTACTTC	CSAEAGTASSYEQYF
NA	few	TRBV5-6	TRBJ2-7	TGTGCCAGCAGCCCGACAGATACCTACGAGCAGTACTTC	CASSPTDTYEQYF
NA	many	TRBV5-4	TRBJ2-1	TGTGCCAGCAGCTTCGGGGCCTCCAATGAGCAGTTCTTC	CASSFGASNEQFF
NA	many	TRBV24-1	TRBJ2-2	TGTGCCACCAGTGATCCCCAAGTCGTGATGGCCGGGGAGCTGTTTTTT	CATSDPQVVMAGELFF
NA	NA	TRBV11-2	TRBJ1-3	TGTGCCAGCAGCTTAGAACTCTCTGGAAACACCATATATTTT	CASSLELSGNTIYF
NA	many	TRBV5-8	TRBJ2-1	TGTGCCAGCTCCAGGGCAGGGGCCTCCTACAATGAGCAGTTCTTC	CASSRAGASYNEQFF
TRBD1	many	TRBV24-1	TRBJ2-6	TGTGCCACCAGTGATTTCCCGGGACAGGGGAAGACATCTGGGGCCAACGTCCTGACTTTC	CATSDFPGQGKTSGANVLTF
TRBD1	many	TRBV24-1	TRBJ2-3	TGTGCCACCAGTGCCCGAGGGACAGGGACAGATACGCAGTATTTT	CATSARGTGTDTQYF
NA	NA	TRBV7-9	TRBJ2-4	TGTGCCAGCAGGGCTACGGGGGAGGAAAGAAACATTCAGTACTTC	CASRATGEERNIQYF
NA	few	TRBV5-1	TRBJ2-6	TGCGCCAGCAGCTCCGGGAGCTCTGGGGCCAACGTCCTGACTTTC	CASSSGSSGANVLTF
NA	few	TRBV7-7	TRBJ2-1	TGTGCTAGCAGCCCTCTTAGGGGGTACAACAATGAGCAGTTCTTC	CASSPLRGYNNEQFF
NA	many	TRBV9	TRBJ1-4	TGTGCCAGCAGCGTAGCAGGGACTGGGACTCTTGAAAAACTGTTTTTT	CASSVAGTGTLEKLFF
NA	many	TRBV20-1	TRBJ2-1	TGCAGTGCCAACCTCCGGGACACTACGATCCACAATGAGCAGTTCTTC	CSANLRDTTIHNEQFF
TRBD1	many	TRBV7-3	TRBJ1-1	TGTGCCAGCAGCCCCGGGGACAGGTACACTGAAGCTTTCTTT	CASSPGDRYTEAFF
NA	many	TRBV28	TRBJ2-5	TGTGCCAGCAGGACCCCTGGGGACTCCAGGCACTTC	CASRTPGDSRHF
NA	few	TRBV2	TRBJ1-4	TGTGCCAGCAGTTTAGGGCCAACTAATGAAAAACTGTTTTTT	CASSLGPTNEKLFF
NA	many	TRBV12-3/TRBV12-4	TRBJ1-5	TGTGCCAGCAGTTTCGAGGGGACTCAGCCCCAGCATTTT	CASSFEGTQPQHF
NA	many	TRBV28	TRBJ2-7	TGTGCCAGCAGTTTAATAAATCAAGGGTCCTCCTACGAGCAGTACTTC	CASSLINQGSSYEQYF
NA	many	TRBV12-3/TRBV12-4	TRBJ1-1	TGTGCCAGCACCCCCGGGCAGGGAAGAGCTTTCTTT	CASTPGQGRAFF
TRBD2	many	TRBV28	TRBJ2-1	TGTGCCAGCAGTTTGAGGACTAGCGGGGCCGTGATAAATGAGCAGTTCTTC	CASSLRTSGAVINEQFF
TRBD2	many	TRBV25-1	TRBJ2-3	TGTGCCAGGAACCGTAGCGGGGGGAACACAGATACGCAGTATTTT	CARNRSGGNTDTQYF
TRBD1	many	TRBV24-1	TRBJ2-3	TGTGCCACCAGTGGTGTGACAGGGGTTAGCACAGATACGCAGTATTTT	CATSGVTGVSTDTQYF
NA	NA	TRBV9	TRBJ2-1	TGTGCCAGCAGCGTAGTGGGGACCGATGAGCAGTTCTTC	CASSVVGTDEQFF
TRBD1	many	TRBV4-1	TRBJ1-2	TGCGCCAGCAGCCAGTGGGACAGGGTCGACTATGGCTACACCTTC	CASSQWDRVDYGYTF
NA	many	TRBV20-1	TRBJ2-7	TGCAGTGCTAGGGACAATAACCCCTACGAGCAGTACTTC	CSARDNNPYEQYF
TRBD1	many	TRBV20-1	TRBJ2-1	TGCAGTGCTAGAGATCCGGGACAGGGAGAAAAGTGGTTCTTC	CSARDPGQGEKWFF
NA	medium-sized	TRBV2	TRBJ2-1	TGTGCCAGCAGTGAAGCGGGTGATGAGCAGTTCTTC	CASSEAGDEQFF
NA	many	TRBV18	TRBJ2-1	TGTGCCAGCTCACCCCTCGCGGAGTGGATCAGCTCCTACAATGAGCAGTTCTTC	CASSPLAEWISSYNEQFF
TRBD2	many	TRBV9	TRBJ2-1	TGTGCCAGCAGCCCCTGGACTAGCGGGGGGCTCTCCTACAATGAGCAGTTCTTC	CASSPWTSGGLSYNEQFF
TRBD1	NA	TRBV5-1	TRBJ1-2	TGCGCCAGCAGTCGGATTCTCGACAGGGGCTATGGCTACACCTTC	CASSRILDRGYGYTF
TRBD2	many	TRBV11-2	TRBJ2-3	TGTGCCAGCAGCTTAGTTCCGTTTAGCGGGGGGGCCGATACGCAGTATTTT	CASSLVPFSGGADTQYF
NA	many	TRBV7-9	TRBJ2-7	TGTGCCAGCAGCCCCCCTGAGAAAAGCTACGAGCAGTACTTC	CASSPPEKSYEQYF
NA	many	TRBV18	TRBJ2-4	TGTGCCAGCTCACCACTGAGGGTGGACAAAAACATTCAGTACTTC	CASSPLRVDKNIQYF
TRBD2	NA	TRBV19	TRBJ2-1	TGTGCCAGCGGACTAGCGGGAGGCAATGAGCAGTTCTTC	CASGLAGGNEQFF
NA	many	TRBV20-1	TRBJ1-5	TGCAGTGCTGGAGAGGGGGGAGCTCAGCCCCAGCATTTT	CSAGEGGAQPQHF